Each of the 19 T cell receptor beta chains below was sequenced from the same sample in a study of blood T cell repertoires in COVID-19. TCRdb's copy holds only in-frame clones and misses some; the assay was immunoSEQ multiplex PCR. The repertoire includes approximately 63,000 clones, 86% of them detected once, and 1.3% sits in the top ten. Sequenced input: peripheral blood. The receptors come from a woman of 80 years or more with acute or convalescent COVID-19.

The sample holds a few counts of this clone. This sequence joins TRBV11-3 and TRBJ2-2, with TRBD1 identical over 9 bases. CDR3 length: 14 residues. The ends lost 6 bases at V and 5 bases at J; junction bases unmatched: 4. The V gene's germline CDR1 is SGHNT and CDR2 YENEEA. The DNA of the CDR3 is TGTGCCAGCAGACGGGGACAGGGAACCGGGGAGCTGTTTTTT. Translated: CASRRGQGTGELFF. The full variable domain, completed using reference TRBV11-3 and TRBJ2-2, is EAGVVQSPRYKIIEKKQPVAFWCNPISGHNTLYWYLQNLGQGPELLIRYENEEAVDDSQLPKDRFSAERLKGVDSTLKIQPAELGDSAVYLCASRRGQGTGELFFGEGSRLTVL.

J is TRBJ2-7 and V is TRBV6-6; the match to TRBD2 covers 13 bases. Germline CDR1 reads MNHNY; CDR2 reads SVGAGI (reference sequence). This CDR3 comprises 15 residues. J lost 6 bases, V lost 6 bases, and 8 bases had no gene match. The CDR3 coding sequence is TGTGCCAGCAGACCCGGACTAGCGGGAGTGCTCGAGCAGTACTTC. Translating gives CASRPGLAGVLEQYF.

The chain recombines TRBV6-1 with TRBJ2-3; 12 bases map to TRBD2. CDR3 size: 16 residues. The V segment lost 2 bases and the J segment 4 bases; nucleotides outside the gene matches: 4. Germline V lookup: CDR1 MNHNS, CDR2 SASEGT. The CDR3 region is CASSESTSGRADTQYF. The CDR3, as DNA: TGTGCCAGCAGTGAATCGACTAGCGGGAGAGCAGATACGCAGTATTTT.

V usage is TRBV6-5 and J usage is TRBJ2-2; D possibly corresponds to TRBD1 (6 bases). This CDR3 is built from 14 residues. Trimming took 10 bases from V and 1 from J, leaving 13 bases between them. Germline CDR1 MNHEY, CDR2 SVGAGI. The chain's CDR3 is CATYRGQNTGELFF. CDR3 nucleotide sequence: TGTGCCACGTATAGGGGACAGAACACCGGGGAGCTGTTTTTT.

V and J are TRBV7-2 and TRBJ1-2, with D possibly TRBD1 on 6 matching bases. Trimming took 5 bases from V and 5 from J, leaving 15 bases between them. The germline V gene encodes CDR1 SGHTA and CDR2 FQGNSA. There are 14 residues in the CDR3. CDR3 region: CASSPGQLRYGYTF. The CDR3 region has the DNA TGTGCCAGCAGCCCAGGACAGTTGCGATATGGCTACACCTTC. Full variable domain (missing parts from reference TRBV7-2 and TRBJ1-2): GAGVSQSPSNKVTEKGKDVELRCDPISGHTALYWYRQSLGQGLEFLIYFQGNSAPDKSGLPSDRFSAERTGGSVSTLTIQRTQQEDSAVYLCASSPGQLRYGYTFGSGTRLTVV.

This chain uses TRBV28 with TRBJ1-4, with D perhaps matching TRBD1 (5 bases). The ends were cut back, 8 bases at V and 0 bases at J, with 13 bases in the middle. CDR1 and CDR2 from the germline V gene are MDHEN and SYDVKM. This CDR3 spans 15 amino acids. DNA for the CDR3: TGTGCCAGCCGCCCGGGGGGGGCAACTAATGAAAAACTGTTTTTT. It specifies CASRPGGATNEKLFF.

The rearrangement joins TRBV30 to TRBJ1-2; D unresolved. This CDR3 comprises 14 residues. V lost 0 bases, J lost 5 bases, and 13 bases lay in between. CDR1 is GTSNPN and CDR2 is SVGIG in the germline V gene (reference sequence). CDR3 protein: CAWSVAVFRYGYTF. The CDR3 nucleotides are TGTGCCTGGAGTGTAGCCGTCTTCCGTTATGGCTACACCTTC.

This clone showed up just once. This chain joins TRBV19 and TRBJ2-7, with 7 bases lining up with TRBD1. With V trimmed by 4 bases and J by 0 bases, 3 bases remained unmatched. The CDR3 is made up of 14 amino acids. CDR1 and CDR2 (germline): LNHDA, SQIVND (reference sequence). The CDR3 here is CASSTRDSSYEQYF. CDR3 DNA: TGTGCCAGTAGTACCAGGGACAGCTCCTACGAGCAGTACTTC.

This chain uses TRBV6-5 with TRBJ1-6, with 10 positions matching TRBD1. The ends lost 7 bases at V and 8 bases at J; junction bases unmatched: 8. This CDR3 comprises 15 residues. Germline V lookup: CDR1 MNHEY, CDR2 SVGAGI. CDR3 nucleotide sequence: TGTGCCAGCAATAAGGTTGGGACAGGGGATTCACCCCTCCACTTT. The encoded protein is CASNKVGTGDSPLHF.

The genes are TRBV2 and TRBJ1-1; unclear D gene. Germline V lookup: CDR1 SNHLY, CDR2 FYNNEI. The CDR3 totals 14 residues. With 3 bases removed from V and 2 bases from J, the gap between germline ends came to 10 bases. The CDR3 region is CASSESEANTEAFF. The CDR3 DNA reads as TGTGCCAGCAGTGAGTCCGAGGCCAACACTGAAGCTTTCTTT.

This rearrangement joins TRBV6-5 to TRBJ2-3; TRBD1 is a possible D gene (6 bases). The CDR3 has 15 amino acids. Trimming took off 4 bases at V and 0 bases at J, with 11 bases between the two ends. Germline V lookup: CDR1 MNHEY, CDR2 SVGAGI. The CDR3 is CASSLGGPSTDTQYF. The CDR3 DNA follows: TGTGCCAGCAGTTTAGGGGGTCCTAGCACAGATACGCAGTATTTT.

The V call is TRBV29-1, the J call TRBJ1-3, with 7 nucleotides matching TRBD1. The junction had 9 bases not matched to a gene; V was cut back by 7 bases and J by 0 bases. The CDR3 length is 15 residues. Looked up from germline, CDR1 is SQVTM and CDR2 is ANQGSEA. CDR3 protein: CSARTGADSGNTIYF. The CDR3 DNA reads as TGCAGCGCCCGTACAGGGGCAGACTCTGGAAACACCATATATTTT. Full variable domain (rest looked up from reference TRBV29-1 and TRBJ1-3): SAVISQKPSRDICQRGTSLTIQCQVDSQVTMMFWYRQQPGQSLTLIATANQGSEATYESGFVIDKFPISRPNLTFSTLTVSNMSPEDSSIYLCSARTGADSGNTIYFGEGSWLTVV.

The chain combines TRBV10-3 with TRBJ1-3, with 7 positions matching TRBD1. The CDR3 spans 18 residues. Trimming took 4 bases from V and 4 from J; bases not matched to a gene: 16. Germline assignment: CDR1 ENHRY and CDR2 SYGVKD. The CDR3 here is CAISGVTGSSSSGNTIYF. CDR3 DNA: TGTGCCATCAGTGGGGTGACAGGGAGTTCTAGTTCCGGAAACACCATATATTTT.

The rearrangement joins TRBV6-2 or TRBV6-3 to TRBJ2-2; tentatively, D is TRBD1 (5 bases). The CDR3 extends over 16 amino acids. CDR1 is MNHEY, CDR2 SVGEGT, per germline. V was clipped by 5 bases and J by 8 bases, with 21 bases between them. The CDR3 nucleotides are TGTGCCAGCAGTAGCCCCAGGGCCCTACATCCAGGGGAGCTGTTTTTT. Protein product: CASSSPRALHPGELFF.

This clone was detected only a few times. The J gene is TRBJ1-6, the V gene TRBV3-1 (or the pseudogene TRBV3-2); weak D call: TRBD1 (5 bases). CDR1 is LGHDT and CDR2 is YNNKEL in the germline V gene (reference sequence). There are 14 residues in the CDR3. The V gene lost 0 bases and the J gene lost 8 bases, with 8 bases spanning the gap. CDR3 bases: TGTGCCAGCAGCCAAGAATGGGGGGATTCACCCCTCCACTTT. Translated, it gives CASSQEWGDSPLHF.

This clone was detected once. V usage is TRBV5-5 and J usage is TRBJ2-5, with 7 bases identical to TRBD2. Germline CDR1 reads SGHKS; CDR2 reads YYEKEE (reference sequence). The CDR3 loop spans 14 amino acids. V lost 2 bases, J lost 5 bases, and 6 bases stayed unmatched. CDR3 sequence reads: CASSFFAGVETQYF. CDR3 DNA sequence: TGTGCCAGCAGCTTTTTTGCGGGGGTGGAGACCCAGTACTTC.

This clone was counted once. The rearrangement uses TRBV6-1 and TRBJ1-3; D uncertain. This CDR3 has 16 amino acids. Trimming took 6 bases from V and 2 from J, leaving 17 bases between them. Germline CDR1 is MNHNS and CDR2 is SASEGT. The CDR3 DNA reads as TGTGCCAGCAGCGAATTACTAGGGCAACCTGGAAACACCATATATTTT. Translated: CASSELLGQPGNTIYF.

The chain carries TRBV30 and TRBJ2-6; 7 bases are a match to TRBD1. The germline V gene has CDR1 GTSNPN and CDR2 SVGIG (reference sequence). The trim removed 3 bases at V and 4 bases at J, leaving 6 bases unmatched. The CDR3 loop spans 15 amino acids. CDR3 in amino acids: CAWSRDRAGANVLTF. The DNA for the CDR3 is TGTGCCTGGAGCCGAGACAGGGCCGGGGCCAACGTCCTGACTTTC.

This chain uses TRBV19 with TRBJ2-7; TRBD1 might be the D (6 bases). Germline V gene sequence: CDR1 LNHDA, CDR2 SQIVND (reference sequence). V was pared by 0 bases and J by 9 bases, with 15 bases between. The length of the CDR3 is 14 residues. CDR3 sequence reads: CASSIDQGQSRQYF. In DNA, the CDR3 is TGTGCCAGTAGTATAGATCAAGGACAGTCTCGGCAGTACTTC.